This T cell receptor (beta chain) emerged from a study of cytomegalovirus exposure and HLA in healthy donors. The wider study: Of all 400 or so donors who were genotyped, roughly 83% belonged to the Caucasian-associated ancestry cluster. General observations from the study: In a later analysis, TCR beta V- and J-gene trimming was associated with a missense DCLRE1C variant. As immune exposure information, only CMV serostatus was available.

The CDR3 has 16 amino acids. CDR1 is SGDLS and CDR2 is YYNGEE in the germline V gene. Losses at the gene ends were 0 bases for V and 7 bases for J; bases not matched to a gene: 8. Comment on this clone: The antigen is undetermined.

These donors counted as nominally healthy when sampled, but unrecorded immune exposures were likely. PCR employed 60 Vbeta and 13 Jbeta primers. Generated by immunoSEQ multiplex PCR, the TCRdb table keeps only in-frame clones and is missing some. Among approximately 160,000 clones listed, more than 65% were seen once. The rearrangement links TRBV9 to TRBJ2-2; 8 bases align to TRBD2. The sequenced sample was PBMCs. This clonotype originated in a man aged 18-30 years in good health and CMV-seropositive. The CDR3 sequence: CASSVAPAGGGGELFF. The CDR3 DNA reads TGTGCCAGCAGCGTAGCTCCGGCGGGAGGAGGCGGGGAGCTGTTTTTT.